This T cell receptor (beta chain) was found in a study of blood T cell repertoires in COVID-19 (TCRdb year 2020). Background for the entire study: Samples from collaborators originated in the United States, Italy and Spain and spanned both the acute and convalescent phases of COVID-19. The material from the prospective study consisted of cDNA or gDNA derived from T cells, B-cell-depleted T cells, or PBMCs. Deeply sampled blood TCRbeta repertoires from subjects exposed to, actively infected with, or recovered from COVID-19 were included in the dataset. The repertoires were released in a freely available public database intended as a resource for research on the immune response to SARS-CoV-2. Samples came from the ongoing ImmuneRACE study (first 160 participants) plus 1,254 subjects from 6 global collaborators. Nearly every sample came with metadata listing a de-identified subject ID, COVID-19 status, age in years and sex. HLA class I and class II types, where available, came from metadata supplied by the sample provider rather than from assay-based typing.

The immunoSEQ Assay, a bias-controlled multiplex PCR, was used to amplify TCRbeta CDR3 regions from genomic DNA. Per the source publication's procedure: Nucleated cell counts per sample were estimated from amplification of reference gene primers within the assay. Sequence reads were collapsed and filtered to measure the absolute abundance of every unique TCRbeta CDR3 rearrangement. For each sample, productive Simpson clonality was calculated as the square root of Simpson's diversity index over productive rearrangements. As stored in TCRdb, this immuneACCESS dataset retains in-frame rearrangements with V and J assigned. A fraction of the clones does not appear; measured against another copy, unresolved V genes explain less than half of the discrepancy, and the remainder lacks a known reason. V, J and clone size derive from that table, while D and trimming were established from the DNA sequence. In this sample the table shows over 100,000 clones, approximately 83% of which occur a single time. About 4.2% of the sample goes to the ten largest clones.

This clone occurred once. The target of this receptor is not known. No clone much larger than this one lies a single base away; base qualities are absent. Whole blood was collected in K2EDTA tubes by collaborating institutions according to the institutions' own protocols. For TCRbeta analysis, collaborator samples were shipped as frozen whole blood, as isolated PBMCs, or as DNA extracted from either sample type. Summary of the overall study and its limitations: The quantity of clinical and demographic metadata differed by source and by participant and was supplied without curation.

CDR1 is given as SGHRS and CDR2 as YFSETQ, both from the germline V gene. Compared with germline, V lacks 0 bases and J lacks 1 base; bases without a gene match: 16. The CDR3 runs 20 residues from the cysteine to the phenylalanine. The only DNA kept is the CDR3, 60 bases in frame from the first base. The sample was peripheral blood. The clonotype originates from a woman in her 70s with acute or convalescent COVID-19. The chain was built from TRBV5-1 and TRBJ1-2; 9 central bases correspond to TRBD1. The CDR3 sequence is CASSLGDMSGTGTFNYGYTF. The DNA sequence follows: TGCGCCAGCAGCTTGGGAGACATGTCCGGGACAGGGACCTTTAACTATGGCTACACCTTC.